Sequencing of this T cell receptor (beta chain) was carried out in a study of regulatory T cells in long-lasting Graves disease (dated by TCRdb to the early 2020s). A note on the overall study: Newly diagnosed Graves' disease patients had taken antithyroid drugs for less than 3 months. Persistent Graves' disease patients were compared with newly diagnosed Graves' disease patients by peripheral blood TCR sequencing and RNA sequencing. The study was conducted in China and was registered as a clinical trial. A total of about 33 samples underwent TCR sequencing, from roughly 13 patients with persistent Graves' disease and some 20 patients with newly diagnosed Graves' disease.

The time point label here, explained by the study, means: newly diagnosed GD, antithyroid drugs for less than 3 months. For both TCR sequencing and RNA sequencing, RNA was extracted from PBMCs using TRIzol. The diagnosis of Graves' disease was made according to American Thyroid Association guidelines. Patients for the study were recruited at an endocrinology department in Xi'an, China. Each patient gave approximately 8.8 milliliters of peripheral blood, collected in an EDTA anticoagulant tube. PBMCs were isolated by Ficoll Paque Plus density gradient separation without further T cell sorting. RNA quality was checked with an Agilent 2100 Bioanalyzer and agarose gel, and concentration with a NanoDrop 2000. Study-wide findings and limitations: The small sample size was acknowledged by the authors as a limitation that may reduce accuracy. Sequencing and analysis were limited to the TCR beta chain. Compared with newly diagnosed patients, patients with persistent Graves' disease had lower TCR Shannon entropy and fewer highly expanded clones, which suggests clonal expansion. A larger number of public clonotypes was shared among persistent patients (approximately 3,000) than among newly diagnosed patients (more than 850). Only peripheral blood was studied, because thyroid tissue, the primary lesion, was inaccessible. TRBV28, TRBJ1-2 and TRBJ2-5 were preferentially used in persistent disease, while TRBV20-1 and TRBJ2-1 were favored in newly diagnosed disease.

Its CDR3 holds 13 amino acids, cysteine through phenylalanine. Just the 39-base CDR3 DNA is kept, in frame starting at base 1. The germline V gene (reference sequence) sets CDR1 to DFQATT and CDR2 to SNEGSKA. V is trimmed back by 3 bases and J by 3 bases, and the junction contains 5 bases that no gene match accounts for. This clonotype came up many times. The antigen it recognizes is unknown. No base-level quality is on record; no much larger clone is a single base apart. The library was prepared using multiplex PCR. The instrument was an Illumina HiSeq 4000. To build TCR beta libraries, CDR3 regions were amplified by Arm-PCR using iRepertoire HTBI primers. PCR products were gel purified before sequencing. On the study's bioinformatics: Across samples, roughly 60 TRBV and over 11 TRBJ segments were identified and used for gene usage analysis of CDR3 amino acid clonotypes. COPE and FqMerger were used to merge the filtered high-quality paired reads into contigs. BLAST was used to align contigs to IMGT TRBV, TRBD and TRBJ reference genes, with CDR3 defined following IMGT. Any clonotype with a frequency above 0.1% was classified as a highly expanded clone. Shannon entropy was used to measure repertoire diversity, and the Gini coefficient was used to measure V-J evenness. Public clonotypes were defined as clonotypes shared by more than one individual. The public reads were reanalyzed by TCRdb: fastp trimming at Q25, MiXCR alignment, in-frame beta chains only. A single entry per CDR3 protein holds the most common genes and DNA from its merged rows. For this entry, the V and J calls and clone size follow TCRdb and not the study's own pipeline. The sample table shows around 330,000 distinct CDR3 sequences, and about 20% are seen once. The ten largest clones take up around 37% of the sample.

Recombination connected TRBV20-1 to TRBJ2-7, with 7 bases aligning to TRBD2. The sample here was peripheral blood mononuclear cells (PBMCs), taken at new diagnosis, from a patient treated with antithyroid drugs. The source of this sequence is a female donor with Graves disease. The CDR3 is CSARGDYHYEQYF. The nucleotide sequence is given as TGCAGTGCTAGGGGGGACTACCACTACGAGCAGTACTTC.